This T cell receptor beta chain was profiled in a study of PD-1 blockade in mismatch repair-deficient tumors. Study-level background: Enrolled about 2013-2016, patients had progressing, pretreated mismatch repair-deficient cancers of about twelve types. General study findings and limits: Rapid post-treatment expansion, then contraction, generally preceding radiologic response, marked tumor-resident clones.

The data were produced by immunoSEQ multiplex PCR, yet TCRdb's version contains in-frame clones alone and is incomplete. Counted here are 85,000 to 130,000 clones, 82% occurring once; the ten biggest clones make up 6.3%. Worth noting for this clone: The antigen remains undetermined.

All patients were mismatch repair deficient, assessed by either PCR or immunohistochemistry. Between the trimmed V and J ends, which lost 5 bases and 4 bases, there was a span of 14 bases. The CDR3 covers 14 residues. Germline-derived CDR1 and CDR2 are SEHNR and FQNEAQ (reference sequence). The sample here was peripheral blood, taken approximately 35 weeks after starting pembrolizumab. The chain is built from TRBV7-9 and TRBJ2-5; possibly TRBD1 for D (5 bases). The TCR was taken from an adult with mismatch repair-deficient cancer. The CDR3 is CASSKPTGGETQYF. As DNA, the CDR3 is TGTGCCAGCAGCAAGCCCACAGGCGGAGAGACCCAGTACTTC.